This record covers a single TCR beta chain. What it recognizes is unknown. This entry is derived from a study of cytomegalovirus exposure and HLA in healthy donors. Trimming took 0 bases from V and 3 from J; bases not matched to a gene: 4. Germline lookup yields CDR1 SGHRS and CDR2 YFSETQ. CDR3 length: 15 amino acids. PCR was performed using 60 Vbeta and 13 Jbeta primers. Clones were sequenced by immunoSEQ multiplex PCR, and TCRdb holds only the in-frame ones, with some missing. The sample lists just over 95,000 clones, roughly 79% occurring once. Study-wide findings and caveats: As a later analysis showed, a missense DCLRE1C variant was linked to trimming of TCR beta V- and J-genes. Common viral pathogens (according to a later analysis) appeared linked to several of the most significant clusters. Testing in vitro showed a few CMV-associated chains specific for CMV antigens. The listing of 150 to 200 TCR beta chains classed them as cytomegalovirus-associated.

The J gene is TRBJ1-2, the V gene TRBV5-1; 8 bases align to TRBD1. This clonotype was sampled from a woman in her forties in good health and CMV-seronegative. Sequenced sample: PBMCs. CDR3 protein: CASSLGTTGDYGYTF. The CDR3 DNA follows: TGCGCCAGCAGCTTGGGTACGACAGGGGACTATGGCTACACCTTC.